Detailed here is one TCR beta chain. Its antigen has not been determined. Per-nucleotide qualities are absent, and no much larger clonotype sits a single base away. The CDR3 regions of human TCRbeta chains were analyzed by immunosequencing. For the original study's pipeline: Repertoire TCRs were checked for matches against a reference library of SARS-CoV-2-specific TCRs that had been generated using the MIRA antigen-specificity platform. Breadth was defined as the fraction of unique TCRs that were SARS-CoV-2-associated. Depth was defined as the fraction of total T cells that were SARS-CoV-2-associated. Each spike-specific TCR was assigned to its reactive spike region and to a CD4 or CD8 class using the MIRA data. Log10-transformed breadth and depth values were compared by one-way ANOVA with Sidak's multiple comparisons tests. Entries here come from immuneACCESS through TCRdb and include only in-frame sequences with V and J called. Some clones fail to appear in such tables; in the studies checked, an unresolved V gene covers under half of the shortfall, and the cause of the remainder is unknown. V, J and clone size are those of that table, while D and trimming were read from the DNA. Here the sample has about 150,000 clones; 65% to 90% occur a single time. The biggest ten clones account for less than 9.5% of the sample.

This entry comes from a study of T cell responses to AZD1222 COVID-19 vaccine (dated by TCRdb to about 2021). For context, the study as a whole: TCR sequencing was performed for roughly 250 trial participants, of whom roughly 200 were given two doses of AZD1222 and some 25 were given two doses of MenACWY control vaccine. Enrollment into the trials was organized by age into subgroups of 18-55, 56-69 and 70-plus years, and those subgroups contained approximately 150, 30 and 60 TCR-sequenced participants, respectively. Summary of the overall study and its limitations: Epitopes outside the regions mutated in the B.1.351 and B.1.1.7 variants were reportedly recognized by nearly half of the unique spike-specific TCRs. The 56-69-year group was small, and its depth increase did not reach significance, likely because of low power. The vaccine-associated CD4 TCRs covered the entire spike protein, and the dominant responses fell in regions 160-218 and 743-854. Conclusions about previously exposed vaccinees are limited, since just five or six AZD1222 recipients were seropositive for SARS-CoV-2 at baseline. Because no day 14 peak-response samples were available, the repertoires could be characterized only after the peak T cell response. After two AZD1222 doses, spike-specific TCR breadth and depth were significantly higher than at day 0 and than in MenACWY recipients. Participants were mostly white British, with more females than males. The authors suggested clonal diversity may have been underestimated.

From the germline V gene, CDR1 is MNHEY and CDR2 is SVGEGT. The CDR3 spans 15 residues, from the cysteine through the phenylalanine. The DNA shown is the 45-base CDR3, in frame from base 1. V was cut back by 6 bases and J by 0 bases, leaving a gap of 12 bases between them. The time point label of this sample denotes: about 28 days (+/-7) after the second vaccine dose. The treatment or condition label of this sample denotes: meningococcal conjugate vaccine given as trial control. The vaccinee samples were drawn from two UK trials, COV001 and COV002, one of which was a single-blind randomized controlled phase 2/3 trial testing AZD1222 (ChAdOx1 nCoV-19) in healthy adults. For TCRbeta chain sequencing, PBMC samples were collected from trial participants at day 0 and at day 28 after the second dose.

This TCR came from an adult who received the MenACWY meningococcal vaccine as a control. This receptor chain uses TRBV6-2 or TRBV6-3 and TRBJ2-1; TRBD2 is possibly the D segment (5 matching bases). The sample in question was peripheral blood, obtained 28 days after the second dose of the MenACWY control vaccine. The bases are TGTGCCAGCAGCAAAGCGGTTAGCTCCTACAATGAGCAGTTCTTC. Protein translation: CASSKAVSSYNEQFF.